Listed here are 29 T cell receptor beta chains from one sample, sequenced in a study of T-cell reconstitution after alpha-beta-depleted transplantation in children. Unique molecular identifiers were built into the TCRbeta library. TCRdb itself ran the PCR reads through MiXCR, one entry per CDR3 protein. Of fewer than 750,000 distinct CDR3 sequences listed, 20% to 25% are singletons. The material sequenced was PBMCs, mostly from graft donor cells, taken 360 days after TCRalphabeta/CD19-depleted stem cell transplant. These receptors all stem from a boy younger than two who had a stem cell transplant for acute myeloid leukemia, so the T cells may come from the graft donor.

Here the CDR3 reads CSASLQGSGTDTQYF. The CDR3 coding sequence is TGCAGTGCTAGTCTACAGGGATCGGGGACAGATACGCAGTATTTT. The chain uses TRBV20-1 and TRBJ2-3, with D perhaps TRBD1 (6 bases). The V and J ends lost 3 bases and 3 bases respectively, with 16 bases between them. CDR3 length: 15 amino acids. Per the germline V gene, CDR1 is DFQATT and CDR2 is SNEGSKA (reference sequence).

The chain carries TRBV19 and TRBJ2-1; unclear D gene. The germline V gene has CDR1 LNHDA and CDR2 SQIVND (reference sequence). This CDR3 has 13 residues. Trimming shortened V by 7 bases and J by 4 bases, and 11 bases separated the two germline ends. The CDR3 DNA reads as TGTGCCAGTAAGGGAACACCATACAATGAGCAGTTCTTC. This sequence encodes CASKGTPYNEQFF.

This clonotype was detected only a few times. The chain carries TRBV6-5 and TRBJ2-7, with D possibly TRBD2 on 5 matching bases. The CDR3 extends over 15 amino acids. With 0 bases removed from V and 7 bases from J, the gap between germline ends came to 16 bases. Germline-derived CDR1 and CDR2 are MNHEY and SVGAGI. The CDR3 loop is CASSYSSGPTREQYF. The CDR3 DNA follows: TGTGCCAGCAGTTACTCCAGTGGACCCACTAGGGAGCAGTACTTC.

The chain uses TRBV5-1 and TRBJ2-5; 9 nucleotides align to TRBD1. The CDR3 runs 14 residues. The junction had 2 bases not matched to a gene; V was cut back by 0 bases and J by 5 bases. CDR1 is SGHRS and CDR2 is YFSETQ in the germline V gene. CDR3 loop: CASSLGDRVETQYF. DNA of the CDR3: TGCGCCAGCAGCTTGGGGGACAGGGTGGAGACCCAGTACTTC.

This clonotype has a handful of counts. This chain connects TRBV29-1 to TRBJ2-1; 11 nucleotides agree with TRBD2. Germline V gene lookup returns CDR1 SQVTM and CDR2 ANQGSEA. Trimming cost V 2 bases and J 4 bases; bases outside gene matches: 1. The CDR3 has 14 amino acids. The CDR3 DNA reads as TGCAGCGTTGAAATAGCGGGGGGGTACAATGAGCAGTTCTTC. Protein product: CSVEIAGGYNEQFF.

As to this clonotype: Given a much more abundant clone one base away, this may be a read error. The rearrangement joins TRBV6-1 to TRBJ2-1, with D unclear. The CDR3 sequence is 17 residues long. Germline CDR1 is MNHNS and CDR2 is SASEGT. V lost 6 bases and J 0 bases, leaving 18 bases between the germline ends. The CDR3 DNA reads as TGTGCCAGCAGCGCCACCATGGGCCGGAGCTCCTACAATGAGCAGTTCTTC. It translates to CASSATMGRSSYNEQFF.

The V call is TRBV20-1, the J call TRBJ2-1; D is ambiguous. The V gene's germline CDR1 is DFQATT and CDR2 SNEGSKA (reference sequence). The CDR3 has 16 residues. The V gene lost 3 bases and the J gene lost 4 bases, with 19 bases spanning the gap. The CDR3: CSASPPSSETYNEQFF. For the CDR3, the DNA is TGCAGTGCTAGCCCCCCCAGTAGTGAAACGTACAATGAGCAGTTCTTC.

This clonotype was picked up a small number of times. The V and J genes are TRBV7-9 and TRBJ2-3; the D gene could be TRBD1 or TRBD2 (5 bases each). V lost 3 bases, J lost 0 bases, and 10 bases lay in between. The length of the CDR3 is 15 residues. The germline V gene has CDR1 SEHNR and CDR2 FQNEAQ (reference sequence). The CDR3 nucleotides read TGTGCCAGCAGCTTCCGGGACCCGAGCACAGATACGCAGTATTTT. Residues: CASSFRDPSTDTQYF.

This clonotype was counted many times. The CDR3 reads CSAITGGRETQYF. In DNA, the CDR3 is TGCAGTGCTATCACAGGGGGTAGGGAGACCCAGTACTTC. This rearrangement joins TRBV20-1 to TRBJ2-5; 8 bases map to TRBD1. In germline, CDR1 is DFQATT, CDR2 SNEGSKA (reference sequence). This CDR3 comprises 13 residues. V lost 4 bases to trimming and J lost 5 bases; unmatched junction nucleotides: 6.

The chain links TRBV18 to TRBJ1-2; 7 nucleotides line up with TRBD1. CDR3 size: 13 residues. Germline assignment: CDR1 KGHSH and CDR2 LQKENI. Trimming removed 4 bases from V and 6 bases from J; junction bases left unmatched: 5. The CDR3 here is CASSLGTAHGYTF. In nucleotides, the CDR3 is TGTGCCAGCTCACTCGGGACAGCCCATGGCTACACCTTC.

The rearrangement joins TRBV20-1 to TRBJ2-7, with D possibly TRBD1 on 6 matching bases. V lost 4 bases to trimming and J lost 5 bases, with 18 bases between them. CDR3 size: 14 residues. Germline V gene sequence: CDR1 DFQATT, CDR2 SNEGSKA (reference sequence). CDR3 DNA sequence: TGCAGTGCTACCTCCATCACAGGGCCCAACGAGCAGTACTTC. Amino acids: CSATSITGPNEQYF.

This clonotype was found many times. V gene TRBV3-1 combines with J gene TRBJ2-7; D is undetermined. CDR3 length: 16 residues. CDR1 is LGHDT, CDR2 YNNKEL, per germline (reference sequence). V shed 11 bases and J shed 1 base, with 24 bases lying between them. The CDR3 DNA follows: TGTGCCTGCAAGGCGCCCTGTTTAGCTGAATCCTACGAGCAGTACGTC. It is translated as CACKAPCLAESYEQYV.

The chain joins TRBV20-1 to TRBJ2-3; D may be TRBD1 (5 bases). Germline V gives CDR1 DFQATT, CDR2 SNEGSKA (reference sequence). The CDR3 totals 15 residues. V lost 0 bases, J lost 1 base, and 11 bases lay in between. Here the CDR3 reads CSARDPVGGTDTQYF. CDR3 DNA: TGCAGTGCTAGAGATCCGGTAGGGGGCACAGATACGCAGTATTTT.

The rearrangement uses TRBV5-4 and TRBJ2-3, with 7 bases matching TRBD2. J gave up 5 bases and V 3 bases, and 3 bases lay outside the gene matches. Germline CDR1 reads SGHNT; CDR2 reads YYREEE (reference sequence). CDR3 size: 13 residues. The CDR3 nucleotides read TGTGCCAGCAGCTGGGGCGGGGGAGATACGCAGTATTTT. Translated: CASSWGGGDTQYF.

This clonotype was seen many times. V and J are TRBV29-1 and TRBJ1-1; possibly TRBD1 for D (5 bases). Germline V gene lookup returns CDR1 SQVTM and CDR2 ANQGSEA. The CDR3 sequence is 13 residues long. V was trimmed by 6 bases and J by 3 bases, leaving 14 bases between them. The CDR3 sequence is CSVQGGGDTEAFF. The CDR3 DNA reads TGCAGCGTCCAAGGTGGGGGGGACACTGAAGCTTTCTTT.

This clonotype was counted a few times. The rearrangement uses TRBV4-3 and TRBJ2-1; tentative D call: TRBD2 (6 bases). V gave up 0 bases and J gave up 7 bases, with 13 bases separating them. The CDR3 covers 15 residues. Germline CDR1 reads LGHNA; CDR2 reads YSLEER. CDR3 residues: CASSQDNRGMNEQFF. Written as DNA, the CDR3 is TGCGCCAGCAGCCAAGATAATCGGGGGATGAATGAGCAGTTCTTC.

There are many counts of this clonotype. CDR3 in DNA: TGTGCCAGCAGTTTAAAGCTGTCGTACCAAGAGACCCAGTACTTC. It is translated as CASSLKLSYQETQYF. This sequence joins TRBV12-3 or TRBV12-4 and TRBJ2-5; D unresolved. The V and J ends lost 2 bases and 0 bases respectively, with 10 bases between them. The CDR3 contains 15 residues.

The CDR3 region is CASSYRAGTDTQYF. CDR3 coding DNA: TGTGCCAGCAGTTACAGAGCGGGCACAGATACGCAGTATTTT. The genes are TRBV6-2 or TRBV6-3 and TRBJ2-3; D is perhaps TRBD2 (5 bases). Germline V lookup: CDR1 MNHEY, CDR2 SVGEGT. The CDR3 sequence is 14 residues long. Trimming removed 2 bases at V and 1 base at J, with 7 bases between.

This clonotype was observed at least ten times. V usage is TRBV12-3 or TRBV12-4 and J usage is TRBJ1-3; D gene ambiguous. The germline V and J ends were trimmed by 6 bases and 4 bases, with 10 bases remaining between them. This CDR3 has 13 residues. DNA for the CDR3: TGTGCCAGCAGCTTCCGGTCAGGAAACACCATATATTTT. Protein: CASSFRSGNTIYF.

The chain is built from TRBV9 and TRBJ2-3, with TRBD2 identical over 14 bases. CDR3 length: 18 residues. V lost 4 bases and J lost 2; bases outside the gene matches: 9. Looked up from germline, CDR1 is SGDLS and CDR2 is YYNGEE. CDR3: CASSLGLAGVTLTDTQYF. In DNA form, the CDR3 reads TGTGCCAGCAGCTTGGGACTAGCGGGGGTCACCCTCACAGATACGCAGTATTTT.

This clonotype was found once. The V and J genes are TRBV9 and TRBJ2-1, with 9 nucleotides matching TRBD1. The germline V gene has CDR1 SGDLS and CDR2 YYNGEE. This CDR3 comprises 16 residues. The trim removed 2 bases at V and 8 bases at J, leaving 11 bases unmatched. CDR3: CASSVGQGQGRDEQFF. CDR3 sequence (DNA): TGTGCCAGCAGCGTGGGTCAGGGACAGGGTAGAGATGAGCAGTTCTTC. The variable domain in full, with the rest retrieved from reference TRBV9 and TRBJ2-1, is DSGVTQTPKHLITATGQRVTLRCSPRSGDLSVYWYQQSLDQGLQFLIQYYNGEERAKGNILERFSAQQFPDLHSELNLSSLELGDSALYFCASSVGQGQGRDEQFFGPGTRLTVL.

V usage is TRBV28 and J usage is TRBJ2-7, with 7 bases that match TRBD1. Looked up from germline, CDR1 is MDHEN and CDR2 is SYDVKM. This CDR3 has 14 amino acids. The V segment lost 3 bases and the J segment 2 bases; nucleotides outside the gene matches: 4. CDR3 nucleotide sequence: TGTGCCAGCAGTTTTGACAGGGTAGCCTACGAGCAGTACGTC. It specifies CASSFDRVAYEQYV.

This clonotype was recorded a few times. The chain uses TRBV20-1 and TRBJ1-5, with D hard to call. Germline V gene lookup returns CDR1 DFQATT and CDR2 SNEGSKA (reference sequence). V lost 3 bases, J lost 3 bases, and 12 bases lay in between. This CDR3 has 14 amino acids. The CDR3: CSAREGRFNQPQHF. The CDR3 DNA is TGCAGTGCTAGGGAAGGACGGTTCAATCAGCCCCAGCATTTT.

This clonotype appeared a single time. The CDR3 region is CASSLSASGEAFF. CDR3 bases: TGTGCCAGCAGCTTGAGCGCCAGTGGAGAAGCTTTCTTT. The chain carries TRBV7-6 and TRBJ1-1; D gene uncertain. The length of the CDR3 is 13 residues. The V end was cut by 3 bases, the J end by 8 bases, with 13 bases between. Germline CDR1 SGHVS, CDR2 FNYEAQ.

The chain recombines TRBV11-2 with TRBJ2-7; 8 bases fit TRBD1. V lost 5 bases and J lost 6; bases outside the gene matches: 12. Per germline, CDR1 SGHAT and CDR2 FQNNGV. This CDR3 contains 15 residues. In DNA form, the CDR3 reads TGTGCCAGCAGCCCACGTACGACAGGGGCCGGCGAGCAGTACGTC. The encoded protein is CASSPRTTGAGEQYV.

The chain couples TRBV7-8 to TRBJ2-1; TRBD1 matches 11 bases. Germline V gene lookup returns CDR1 SGHVS and CDR2 FQNEAQ. Trimming at V came to 3 bases and at J to 8 bases, leaving 9 bases not matched to a gene. This CDR3 has 16 amino acids. CDR3 sequence: CASSFTRTGGEDEQFF. The CDR3 bases are TGTGCCAGCAGCTTCACCCGGACAGGGGGCGAGGATGAGCAGTTCTTC.

In this sample, this clonotype turned up a few times. This chain joins TRBV2 and TRBJ1-3, with D tentatively TRBD1 (5 bases). The V gene lost 5 bases and the J gene lost 0 bases, with 11 bases spanning the gap. This CDR3 is built from 15 residues. Per germline, CDR1 SNHLY and CDR2 FYNNEI. CDR3 sequence reads: CASSIGTDSGNTIYF. The CDR3 region has the DNA TGTGCCAGCAGTATCGGGACCGACTCTGGAAACACCATATATTTT.

This clonotype came up a few times. CDR3 sequence reads: CASSGDRSDGYTF. The CDR3 DNA reads TGTGCCAGCAGTGGGGACAGGTCGGATGGCTACACCTTC. The rearrangement uses TRBV6-1 and TRBJ1-2; the match to TRBD1 covers 8 bases. The germline CDR1 and CDR2 sequences are MNHNS and SASEGT. This CDR3 comprises 13 residues. The J segment lost 6 bases and the V segment lost 4 bases, leaving 4 bases of the junction unmatched.

This clonotype was counted a few times. The V call is TRBV12-3 or TRBV12-4, the J call TRBJ1-6, with unresolved D. This CDR3 is built from 14 residues. V was shortened by 8 bases and J by 10 bases, with 18 bases between the two germline ends. The CDR3 DNA is TGTGCCAGCGGCGTGGGGATCTTTGGGTCACCCCTCCACTTT. It encodes CASGVGIFGSPLHF.